This record covers a single T cell receptor beta chain. Its antigen remains unidentified. Profiling relied on immunoSEQ multiplex PCR, and the TCRdb table lists in-frame clones only, not all of them. The sample records some 34,000 clones, less than 80% being singletons. The CDR3 runs 15 residues. Trimming took 4 bases from V and 9 from J, leaving 22 bases between them. Per the germline V gene, CDR1 is SGDLS and CDR2 is YYNGEE. The sample belongs to a study of OX40 agonist ivuxolimab in advanced cancers. Study background: Aged roughly 23 to 90 with a mean of about 63 years, they were less than 90% male.

Study-level points and caveats: CD4+ and CD8+ blood T cells expanded clonally by week 6 at 0.1 to 3.0 mg/kg. Patients with a partial response at 0.1-3.0 mg/kg had among the lowest clonal expansion. On average, a greater number of expanded clones characterised CD8+ T cells relative to CD4+.

This clonotype was sampled from an adult with an advanced solid tumor such as melanoma, head and neck, liver or kidney cancer. Sample: CD4+ or CD8+ T cells sorted from blood, taken in a trial of the OX40 agonist ivuxolimab. This chain connects TRBV9 to TRBJ1-2; possibly TRBD1 for D (5 bases). The CDR3 reads CASSQVTRGPASYTF. The CDR3 bases are TGTGCCAGCAGCCAAGTCACACGGGGACCCGCGAGCTACACCTTC.